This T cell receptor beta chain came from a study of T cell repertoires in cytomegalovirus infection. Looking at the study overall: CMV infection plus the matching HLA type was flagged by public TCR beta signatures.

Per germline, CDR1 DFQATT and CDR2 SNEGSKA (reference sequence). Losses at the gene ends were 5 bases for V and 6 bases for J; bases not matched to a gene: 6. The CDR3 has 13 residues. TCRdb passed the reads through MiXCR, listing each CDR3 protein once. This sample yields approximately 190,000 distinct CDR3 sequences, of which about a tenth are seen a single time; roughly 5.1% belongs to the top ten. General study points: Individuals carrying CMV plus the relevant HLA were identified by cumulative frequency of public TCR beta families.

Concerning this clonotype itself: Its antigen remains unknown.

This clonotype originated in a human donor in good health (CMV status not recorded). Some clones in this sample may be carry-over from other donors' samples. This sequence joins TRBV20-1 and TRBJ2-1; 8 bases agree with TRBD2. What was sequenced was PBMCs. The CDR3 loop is CSAPVAGGNEQFF. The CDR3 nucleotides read TGCAGTGCTCCTGTTGCGGGAGGCAATGAGCAGTTCTTC.